The TCR beta chain under discussion was sequenced for a study of cytomegalovirus exposure and HLA in healthy donors. Amplification used 60 Vbeta primers and 13 Jbeta primers. Only in-frame clones appear in the TCRdb table, and some are missing; sequencing was by immunoSEQ multiplex PCR. Altogether more than 200,000 clones are present, approximately 81% being singletons, with the ten largest covering 1.3%. The CDR3 length is 17 residues. V gave up 3 bases and J gave up 2 bases; unmatched junction bases: 11. CDR1 KGHSH and CDR2 LQKENI come from the germline V gene. This clone was found once. The sample taken for sequencing was PBMCs. This clonotype originated in a human donor in good health. The rearrangement links TRBV18 to TRBJ2-7; 9 bases agree with TRBD1. The DNA of the CDR3 is TGTGCCAGCTCACCCCAGCCGATCGGGACAGGGACCTACGAGCAGTACTTC. It specifies CASSPQPIGTGTYEQYF. Full variable domain (missing parts from reference TRBV18 and TRBJ2-7): NAGVMQNPRHLVRRRGQEARLRCSPMKGHSHVYWYRQLPEEGLKFMVYLQKENIIDESGMPKERFSAEFPKEGPSILRIQQVVRGDSAAYFCASSPQPIGTGTYEQYFGPGTRLTVT.